One and the same sample provided the 30 T cell receptor beta chains below, sequenced in a study of blood T cell repertoires in COVID-19. Assay used: immunoSEQ multiplex PCR; TCRdb lists only in-frame clones, some missing. The table shows over 200,000 clones, with roughly 84% occurring only once. Sequenced input: PBMCs or T cells enriched from blood (not recorded which). The receptors originated from a woman between 40 and 50 years old who had recovered from COVID-19.

The chain carries TRBV6-2 or TRBV6-3 and TRBJ2-7, with TRBD1 matching 7 bases. V gave up 6 bases and J gave up 10 bases; unmatched junction bases: 9. The CDR3 spans 12 residues. In germline, CDR1 is MNHEY, CDR2 SVGEGT. CDR3 loop: CASSAQGPFQYV. The CDR3, as DNA: TGTGCCAGCAGCGCACAGGGGCCGTTTCAGTACGTC.

The table lists this clone with a few counts. The chain is built from TRBV29-1 and TRBJ2-5; possible D gene TRBD2, 6 bases. The CDR3 totals 15 residues. The germline CDR1 and CDR2 sequences are SQVTM and ANQGSEA. V was pared by 4 bases and J by 2 bases, with 17 bases between. The DNA of the CDR3 is TGCAGCGTTGCTTCCCTTGGCGGGATTCAAGAGACCCAGTACTTC. Translation gives CSVASLGGIQETQYF.

CDR3 sequence reads: CASSPGTSGRGDTQYF. The CDR3 region has the DNA TGTGCCAGCAGCCCGGGAACTAGCGGGAGGGGAGATACGCAGTATTTT. The chain couples TRBV5-4 to TRBJ2-3, with TRBD2 matching 13 bases. The J segment lost 5 bases and the V segment lost 4 bases, leaving 7 bases of the junction unmatched. The CDR3 has 16 residues. Germline assignment: CDR1 SGHNT and CDR2 YYREEE (reference sequence).

This sequence joins TRBV6-4 and TRBJ1-5, with TRBD1 matching over 8 bases. V was clipped by 7 bases and J by 4 bases; unmatched bases: 3. CDR3 length: 13 amino acids. Germline CDR1 MRHNA, CDR2 SNTAGT. CDR3 protein: CASMRQGNQPQHF. Written as DNA, the CDR3 is TGTGCCAGCATGAGACAGGGGAATCAGCCCCAGCATTTT.

The V and J genes are TRBV24-1 and TRBJ2-1; 10 nucleotides line up with TRBD2. The V gene end was trimmed by 5 bases and the J gene end by 8 bases; junction bases not matched to a gene: 8. The CDR3 sequence is 15 residues long. Germline V gene sequence: CDR1 KGHDR, CDR2 SFDVKD. CDR3 in amino acids: CATSGTSGISDEQFF. The DNA of the CDR3 is TGTGCCACCAGTGGAACTAGCGGGATTAGTGATGAGCAGTTCTTC.

The rearrangement joins TRBV28 to TRBJ1-4, with 7 bases lining up with TRBD1. After removal of 4 bases from V and 8 bases from J, the junction contained 13 bases not matched to a gene. CDR1 is MDHEN and CDR2 is SYDVKM in the germline V gene. The CDR3 extends over 16 amino acids. CDR3 sequence: CASSSRQGPSDEKLFF. Written as DNA, the CDR3 is TGTGCCAGCAGTTCGAGACAGGGCCCAAGTGACGAAAAACTGTTTTTT.

V gene TRBV16 combines with J gene TRBJ1-2; the match to TRBD1 covers 7 bases. The germline V gene has CDR1 KGHSY and CDR2 FQNENV. Trimming at V came to 6 bases and at J to 7 bases, leaving 8 bases not matched to a gene. The CDR3 is made up of 13 amino acids. DNA of the CDR3: TGTGCCAGCAGTTCCCAAGGGGGCGGTGGCTACACCTTC. Translated, it gives CASSSQGGGGYTF.

In its sample, this clone was seen a few times. The CDR3, as DNA: TGTGCCAGCAGCTTTTACGGTGGTAGCGGGATTATGGATGAGCAGTTCTTC. Translated, it gives CASSFYGGSGIMDEQFF. V gene TRBV11-2 combines with J gene TRBJ2-1; 8 nucleotides match TRBD2. CDR3 length: 17 residues. Germline-derived CDR1 and CDR2 are SGHAT and FQNNGV. J lost 8 bases, V lost 3 bases, and 15 bases had no gene match.

V usage is TRBV5-1 and J usage is TRBJ1-3; 9 bases align to TRBD1. Germline CDR1 and CDR2: SGHRS and YFSETQ. This CDR3 spans 16 amino acids. With V trimmed by 7 bases and J by 0 bases, 8 bases remained unmatched. CDR3 in amino acids: CASGKDRGSSGNTIYF. The DNA for the CDR3 is TGCGCCAGCGGTAAAGACAGGGGGTCCTCTGGAAACACCATATATTTT.

V usage is TRBV19 and J usage is TRBJ2-1; 11 bases agree with TRBD2. Looked up from germline, CDR1 is LNHDA and CDR2 is SQIVND (reference sequence). The CDR3 sequence is 15 residues long. V trimming: 8 bases; J trimming: 5 bases; junction bases outside the gene matches: 8. CDR3 sequence: CASGIAGGPHNEQFF. CDR3 coding DNA: TGTGCCAGTGGAATAGCGGGAGGGCCCCACAATGAGCAGTTCTTC.

The rearrangement uses TRBV19 and TRBJ1-1; 8 nucleotides match TRBD1. Germline V lookup: CDR1 LNHDA, CDR2 SQIVND (reference sequence). V dropped 4 bases and J dropped 3; count of bases not matched to a gene: 10. CDR3 length: 16 amino acids. CDR3 sequence: CASSRGWDRPYTEAFF. Here the CDR3 DNA reads TGTGCCAGTAGTAGAGGGTGGGACAGGCCGTACACTGAAGCTTTCTTT. Full variable domain (missing parts from reference TRBV19 and TRBJ1-1): DGGITQSPKYLFRKEGQNVTLSCEQNLNHDAMYWYRQDPGQGLRLIYYSQIVNDFQKGDIAEGYSVSREKKESFPLTVTSAQKNPTAFYLCASSRGWDRPYTEAFFGQGTRLTVV.

The gene calls are TRBV28 and TRBJ1-2; tentatively, D is TRBD1 (5 bases). Trimming left V 1 base short and J 2 bases short, with 14 bases between. The germline V gene encodes CDR1 MDHEN and CDR2 SYDVKM. CDR3 size: 16 residues. The CDR3 coding sequence is TGTGCCAGCAGTTTATTCCTAACAGGCTCCAACTATGGCTACACCTTC. Amino acid sequence: CASSLFLTGSNYGYTF.

This chain joins TRBV27 and TRBJ2-3, with TRBD1 identical over 7 bases. CDR1 MNHEY and CDR2 SMNVEV come from the germline V gene (reference sequence). Trimming took 5 bases from V and 1 from J; bases not matched to a gene: 12. The CDR3 extends over 17 amino acids. CDR3 sequence reads: CASSKRQGPTGTDTQYF. CDR3 DNA sequence: TGTGCCAGCAGTAAGAGACAGGGCCCCACTGGCACAGATACGCAGTATTTT.

This clone was detected a few times. The rearrangement links TRBV5-8 to TRBJ1-2; perhaps TRBD1 as D (6 bases). CDR3 size: 14 residues. CDR1 and CDR2 from the germline V gene are SGHTS and YDEGEE. The V end was cut by 5 bases, the J end by 4 bases, with 15 bases between. The CDR3 region is CASRWGMGAYGYTF. CDR3 nucleotides: TGTGCCAGCAGGTGGGGCATGGGGGCCTATGGCTACACCTTC. The full variable domain, completed using reference TRBV5-8 and TRBJ1-2, is EAGVTQSPTHLIKTRGQQATLRCSPISGHTSVYWYQQALGLGLQFLLWYDEGEERNRGNFPPRFSGRQFPNYSSELNVNALELEDSALYLCASRWGMGAYGYTFGSGTRLTVV.

V is TRBV15 and J is TRBJ1-2; perhaps TRBD1 as D (6 bases). The germline V gene has CDR1 LNHNV and CDR2 YYDKDF (reference sequence). Trimming took off 0 bases at V and 8 bases at J, with 19 bases between the two ends. CDR3 length: 16 amino acids. The CDR3 nucleotides read TGTGCCACCAGCAGAGAGCCAGGAGGACAGAGTCAAGGCTACACCTTC. This sequence encodes CATSREPGGQSQGYTF.

CDR3 residues: CASSHLAYNEQFF. The CDR3 nucleotides read TGCGCCAGCAGTCACCTAGCCTACAATGAGCAGTTCTTC. The chain combines TRBV23-1 with TRBJ2-1, with D uncertain. TRBV23-1 is noted as an ORF with a role that remains uncertain. The CDR3 spans 13 residues. The ends were cut back, 3 bases at V and 2 bases at J, with 5 bases in the middle.

This sequence joins TRBV11-2 and TRBJ2-1, with D possibly TRBD2 on 5 matching bases. Germline CDR1 and CDR2: SGHAT and FQNNGV. The CDR3 extends over 14 amino acids. V was pared by 1 base and J by 2 bases, with 6 bases between. As DNA, the CDR3 is TGTGCCAGCAGCTTAGTCGGGACCTACAATGAGCAGTTCTTC. As protein: CASSLVGTYNEQFF.

V is TRBV11-3 and J is TRBJ1-1; D gene uncertain. V lost 0 bases and J 4 bases, leaving 6 bases between the germline ends. Per germline, CDR1 SGHNT and CDR2 YENEEA. CDR3 length: 13 amino acids. In DNA form, the CDR3 reads TGTGCCAGCAGCTTAGATCCGGGCACTGAAGCTTTCTTT. Its protein is CASSLDPGTEAFF. Full variable domain (rest looked up from reference TRBV11-3 and TRBJ1-1): EAGVVQSPRYKIIEKKQPVAFWCNPISGHNTLYWYLQNLGQGPELLIRYENEEAVDDSQLPKDRFSAERLKGVDSTLKIQPAELGDSAVYLCASSLDPGTEAFFGQGTRLTVV.

V usage is TRBV6-2 or TRBV6-3 and J usage is TRBJ2-7; D may be TRBD2 (6 bases). Between the trimmed V and J ends, which lost 7 bases and 9 bases, there was a span of 22 bases. The CDR3 loop spans 14 amino acids. Germline CDR1 MNHEY, CDR2 SVGEGT. The CDR3 reads CASIPAGPPTGQYF. As DNA, the CDR3 is TGTGCCAGCATCCCCGCGGGGCCTCCTACGGGGCAGTACTTC.

The rearrangement uses TRBV7-9 and TRBJ2-2, with D hard to call. This CDR3 spans 13 amino acids. Germline V gene lookup returns CDR1 SEHNR and CDR2 FQNEAQ (reference sequence). V was cut by 5 bases and J by 5 bases, with 9 bases left in between. This CDR3 is CASSVSLTGELFF. CDR3 coding DNA: TGTGCCAGCAGCGTCTCCTTAACCGGGGAGCTGTTTTTT.

The V call is TRBV28, the J call TRBJ1-2; D may be TRBD1 (5 bases). This CDR3 has 12 residues. The germline CDR1 and CDR2 sequences are MDHEN and SYDVKM. V shed 3 bases and J shed 8 bases, with 10 bases lying between them. The CDR3 nucleotides read TGTGCCAGCAGTTTTGGGGGGAAGGGCTACACCTTC. Protein sequence: CASSFGGKGYTF.

The chain joins TRBV18 to TRBJ1-5, with D possibly matching TRBD1 (5 bases). This CDR3 is 14 amino acids long. Trimming removed 4 bases at V and 5 bases at J, with 12 bases between. Germline V gene data show CDR1 as KGHSH and CDR2 as LQKENI. Written as DNA, the CDR3 is TGTGCCAGCTCACTTCAGGGAAAAGATCAGCCCCAGCATTTT. Translating gives CASSLQGKDQPQHF.

The J gene is TRBJ2-5, the V gene TRBV5-1; 10 nucleotides agree with TRBD2. V was clipped by 0 bases and J by 3 bases; unmatched bases: 5. Per the germline V gene, CDR1 is SGHRS and CDR2 is YFSETQ. The CDR3 extends over 16 amino acids. The DNA for the CDR3 is TGCGCCAGCAGCTTGGCCGATCTAGCGGGAGAAGAGACCCAGTACTTC. Translating gives CASSLADLAGEETQYF.

The chain joins TRBV11-3 to TRBJ2-1; perhaps TRBD2 as D (6 bases). CDR3 length equals 14 residues. The V gene lost 5 bases and the J gene lost 7 bases, with 15 bases spanning the gap. CDR1 is SGHNT, CDR2 YENEEA, per germline. CDR3 loop: CASSLGLAFNEQFF. The CDR3 DNA reads as TGTGCCAGCAGCCTGGGGCTAGCGTTTAATGAGCAGTTCTTC.

V is TRBV5-1 and J is TRBJ2-3, with 9 nucleotides matching TRBD2. This CDR3 comprises 16 residues. Germline V gives CDR1 SGHRS, CDR2 YFSETQ. J gave up 6 bases and V 2 bases, and 10 bases lay outside the gene matches. The DNA for the CDR3 is TGCGCCAGCAGCTTAAGTCCGGCGGGAGGGCCCGATACGCAGTATTTT. This codes for CASSLSPAGGPDTQYF.

CDR3 amino acids: CASSSLAGDYNEQFF. The DNA of the CDR3 is TGTGCCAGCAGCTCTCTAGCGGGGGATTACAATGAGCAGTTCTTC. The gene calls are TRBV11-3 and TRBJ2-1; 10 bases match TRBD2. Germline CDR1 is SGHNT and CDR2 is YENEEA. The CDR3 totals 15 residues. Losses at the gene ends were 4 bases for V and 4 bases for J; bases not matched to a gene: 4.

V gene TRBV5-1 combines with J gene TRBJ1-2; D gene unclear. Germline V CDR1 and CDR2: SGHRS, YFSETQ. Between the trimmed V and J ends, which lost 0 bases and 6 bases, there was a span of 12 bases. The CDR3 has 14 residues. This chain's CDR3 is CASSLGGELDGYTF. The CDR3, as DNA: TGCGCCAGCAGCTTGGGAGGAGAATTGGATGGCTACACCTTC.

The chain carries TRBV7-9 and TRBJ1-4; D uncertain. There are 15 residues in the CDR3. Per germline, CDR1 SEHNR and CDR2 FQNEAQ (reference sequence). The germline V and J ends were trimmed by 5 bases and 7 bases, with 17 bases remaining between them. CDR3 loop: CASSPWAGRFEKLFF. DNA for the CDR3: TGTGCCAGCAGCCCCTGGGCGGGAAGATTTGAAAAACTGTTTTTT.

The genes are TRBV7-2 and TRBJ2-7; weak D call: TRBD2 (5 bases). The CDR3 consists of 18 residues. Deletions cut 1 base from V and 3 bases from J, with 22 bases between. Germline V gene data show CDR1 as SGHTA and CDR2 as FQGNSA. In DNA form, the CDR3 reads TGTGCCAGCAGCTTAGGAGCAGTCAGGAGCGGCTCCCTCTACGAGCAGTACTTC. This codes for CASSLGAVRSGSLYEQYF.

The V and J genes are TRBV30 and TRBJ1-1, with D unclear. CDR1 and CDR2 (germline): GTSNPN, SVGIG (reference sequence). CDR3 length: 14 residues. Trimming shortened V by 0 bases and J by 1 base, and 9 bases separated the two germline ends. CDR3 coding DNA: TGTGCCTGGAGTGTTTGGTCAGGGAACACTGAAGCTTTCTTT. It codes for CAWSVWSGNTEAFF.